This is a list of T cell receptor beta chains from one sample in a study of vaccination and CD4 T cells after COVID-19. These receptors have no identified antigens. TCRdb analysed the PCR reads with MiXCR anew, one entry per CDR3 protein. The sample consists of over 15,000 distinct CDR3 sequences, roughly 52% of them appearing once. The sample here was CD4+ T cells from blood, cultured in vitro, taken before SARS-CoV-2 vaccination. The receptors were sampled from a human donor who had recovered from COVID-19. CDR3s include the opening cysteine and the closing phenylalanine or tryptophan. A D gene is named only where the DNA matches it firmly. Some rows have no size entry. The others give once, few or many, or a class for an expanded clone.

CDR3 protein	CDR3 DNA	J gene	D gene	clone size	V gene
CSARGWLAGVNTGELFF	TGCAGTGCTAGAGGTTGGCTAGCGGGAGTTAACACCGGGGAGCTGTTTTTT	TRBJ2-2	TRBD2	-	TRBV20-1
CSASGQGYNEQFF	TGCAGTGCCTCGGGACAGGGTTACAATGAGCAGTTCTTC	TRBJ2-1	TRBD1	-	TRBV20-1
CASSEDRNYGYTF	TGTGCCAGCTCAGAGGACAGAAACTATGGCTACACCTTC	TRBJ1-2	-	-	TRBV18
CASSYSASYQPQHF	TGTGCCAGCAGTTACTCGGCAAGCTATCAGCCCCAGCATTTT	TRBJ1-5	-	-	TRBV6-5
CASSYSRDDTQYF	TGTGCCAGCAGTTACTCGAGAGATGATACGCAGTATTTT	TRBJ2-3	-	-	TRBV6-5
CASSERRPSTDTQYF	TGTGCCAGCAGTGAGCGGCGTCCTAGCACAGATACGCAGTATTTT	TRBJ2-3	-	-	TRBV2
CASSPYTLQGPNEKLFF	TGTGCCAGCAGCCCTTACACTCTACAGGGACCTAATGAAAAACTGTTTTTT	TRBJ1-4	-	-	TRBV28
CASSYGVPRRETQYF	TGTGCCAGCAGTTACGGGGTTCCGAGGAGGGAGACCCAGTACTTC	TRBJ2-5	-	-	TRBV6-5
CSASTWGTLTDTQYF	TGCAGTGCTAGTACTTGGGGGACCCTCACAGATACGCAGTATTTT	TRBJ2-3	-	-	TRBV20-1
CASSEAEFNYGYTF	TGTGCCAGCAGTGAAGCTGAATTCAACTATGGCTACACCTTC	TRBJ1-2	-	few	TRBV6-1
CASSLALRQQETQYF	TGTGCCAGCAGCTTAGCGCTTAGGCAGCAAGAGACCCAGTACTTC	TRBJ2-5	-	-	TRBV7-9
CSAKEGMINEQFF	TGCAGCGCCAAAGAAGGGATGATCAATGAGCAGTTCTTC	TRBJ2-1	-	few	TRBV29-1
CSAGLSRGGNEQFF	TGCAGTGCTGGGCTTTCGCGGGGTGGGAATGAGCAGTTCTTC	TRBJ2-1	-	-	TRBV20-1
CASSNGRGTYNEQFF	TGCGCCAGCAGCAACGGTAGGGGAACCTACAATGAGCAGTTCTTC	TRBJ2-1	-	once	TRBV4-3
CASSLGGLRNTEAFF	TGCGCCAGCAGCTTGGGAGGACTTAGGAACACTGAAGCTTTCTTT	TRBJ1-1	-	-	TRBV5-1
CASSHLGEKLFF	TGTGCCAGTAGTCATTTGGGGGAAAAACTGTTTTTT	TRBJ1-4	-	-	TRBV19
CASSEALLEADNIWDYTF	TGTGCCAGCAGTGAAGCGCTTCTTGAGGCAGACAACATATGGGACTACACCTTC	TRBJ1-2	-	few	TRBV2
CSVSGLGTDEKLFF	TGCAGCGTGTCAGGGTTGGGGACAGATGAAAAACTGTTTTTT	TRBJ1-4	TRBD1	-	TRBV29-1
CASSFSVLTTDTQYF	TGTGCCAGCAGTTTCTCCGTCCTTACCACAGATACGCAGTATTTT	TRBJ2-3	-	-	TRBV27
CASSFSGANTGELFF	TGTGCCAGCAGCTTTAGCGGGGCGAACACCGGGGAGCTGTTTTTT	TRBJ2-2	TRBD2	-	TRBV7-3
CASRPGGRADTQYF	TGTGCCAGCAGACCCGGGGGGAGGGCAGATACGCAGTATTTT	TRBJ2-3	TRBD2	-	TRBV28
CASSRKPNTEAFF	TGTGCCAGCAGCCGTAAGCCGAACACTGAAGCTTTCTTT	TRBJ1-1	-	-	TRBV6-1
CASSFRFGSSGNTIYF	TGTGCCAGCAGCTTCAGGTTCGGGAGCTCTGGAAACACCATATATTTT	TRBJ1-3	-	-	TRBV7-8
CASSPVGEGGQPQHF	TGTGCCAGCTCACCCGTGGGGGAGGGAGGTCAGCCCCAGCATTTT	TRBJ1-5	-	-	TRBV18